One and the same sample provided the 16 T cell receptor beta chains below, sequenced in a study of identical twins. A single record per CDR3 protein comes from TCRdb applying MiXCR to the 5' RACE reads. The data show under 1 million distinct CDR3 sequences, about 12% seen once. The same specimen was also included in a second study, on yellow fever vaccine responses in identical twins.

Material: PBMCs. The origin of the receptors is a woman under 30 in good health.

This clonotype was observed a handful of times. The chain recombines TRBV6-6 with TRBJ2-7; 9 bases agree with TRBD2. The CDR3 totals 15 residues. CDR1 MNHNY and CDR2 SVGAGI come from the germline V gene (reference sequence). The V segment lost 4 bases and the J segment 0 bases; nucleotides outside the gene matches: 4. The CDR3 reads CASSSSGINSYEQYF. In DNA, the CDR3 is TGTGCCAGCAGTTCTAGCGGGATCAACTCCTACGAGCAGTACTTC.

This clonotype has only a few counts. The chain links TRBV12-3 or TRBV12-4 to TRBJ2-7, with 8 bases matching TRBD2. The CDR3 consists of 17 residues. The trim removed 5 bases at V and 2 bases at J, leaving 14 bases unmatched. In DNA form, the CDR3 reads TGTGCCAGCAGTAGCGGGGGAGACGGACAACCAGCCTACGAGCAGTACGTC. The encoded protein is CASSSGGDGQPAYEQYV.

The sample holds many counts of this clonotype. The V and J genes are TRBV28 and TRBJ1-4; D remains unclear. With 2 bases removed from V and 6 bases from J, the gap between germline ends came to 16 bases. The length of the CDR3 is 16 residues. Germline values: CDR1 MDHEN, CDR2 SYDVKM. In nucleotides, the CDR3 is TGTGCCAGCAGTTTAGGACGGTTACTTAGGGATGAAAAACTGTTTTTT. This gives the protein CASSLGRLLRDEKLFF.

This clonotype has only a few counts. The genes are TRBV1 and TRBJ2-3; the table's D call of TRBD2 was not tested on the DNA. TRBV1 is a documented pseudogene. CDR3 length: 23 residues. The chain's CDR3 is CTSSQDLGLAGGPRASGSDTQYF. The CDR3 bases are TGCACCAGCAGCCAAGATCTTGGGCTAGCGGGGGGGCCTCGGGCAAGTGGGTCAGATACGCAGTATTTT.

This clonotype was detected only a few times. V gene TRBV6-2 or TRBV6-3 combines with J gene TRBJ2-1, with 11 positions matching TRBD2. The CDR3 runs to 20 residues. J was trimmed by 0 bases and V by 6 bases; bases with no gene match: 16. Germline loops: CDR1 MNHEY, CDR2 SVGEGT. For the CDR3, the DNA is TGTGCCAGCAGCTATACTCCGGGACTAGCGGTACAGAGCTCCTACAATGAGCAGTTCTTC. It specifies CASSYTPGLAVQSSYNEQFF.

This clonotype was found a few times. The chain employs TRBV7-9 and TRBJ2-2; TRBD1 matches 7 bases. The junction had 7 bases not matched to a gene; V was cut back by 4 bases and J by 2 bases. CDR3 length: 16 amino acids. Germline lookup yields CDR1 SEHNR and CDR2 FQNEAQ (reference sequence). In DNA form, the CDR3 reads TGTGCCAGCAGCTCGACAGGGTATAGAAACACCGGGGAGCTGTTTTTT. It translates to CASSSTGYRNTGELFF.

The CDR3 loop reads CASRTGGKNEQFF. The CDR3, as DNA: TGTGCCAGCAGAACCGGGGGAAAGAATGAGCAGTTCTTC. This rearrangement joins TRBV5-4 to TRBJ2-1, with D maybe TRBD2 (6 bases). There are 13 residues in the CDR3. Looked up from germline, CDR1 is SGHNT and CDR2 is YYREEE (reference sequence). Trimming pared 5 bases from V and 7 bases from J, leaving 13 bases between.

This clonotype showed up just a few times. The rearrangement uses TRBV5-5 and TRBJ2-3; 8 bases align to TRBD1. Germline V gene data show CDR1 as SGHKS and CDR2 as YYEKEE (reference sequence). V was pared by 2 bases and J by 3 bases, with 5 bases of the junction left unmatched. The CDR3 runs 15 residues. The CDR3 sequence: CASSLTDRETDTQYF. CDR3 bases: TGTGCCAGCAGCTTAACGGACAGGGAAACAGATACGCAGTATTTT.

This clonotype was observed at least ten times. The chain is built from TRBV20-1 and TRBJ2-7, with D possibly being TRBD1 or TRBD2 (5 bases each). CDR1 is DFQATT, CDR2 SNEGSKA, per germline (reference sequence). The CDR3 runs 13 residues. V was trimmed by 4 bases and J by 2 bases, leaving 12 bases between them. The CDR3 DNA is TGCAGTGCTACCCCGGGACCAGCCTACGAGCAGTACTTC. Translated: CSATPGPAYEQYF.

The table lists this clonotype with many counts. The rearrangement joins TRBV10-3 to TRBJ2-7; the D gene is possibly TRBD1 (6 bases). The germline V gene has CDR1 ENHRY and CDR2 SYGVKD. The ends were cut back, 0 bases at V and 4 bases at J, with 13 bases in the middle. The CDR3 is 15 amino acids. CDR3 bases: TGTGCCATCAGTGAGTCGATGGGCAGGGGATACGAGCAGTACGTC. Translating it yields CAISESMGRGYEQYV.

This clonotype was detected many times. The chain employs TRBV12-3 or TRBV12-4 and TRBJ1-2; D uncertain. Deletions cut 6 bases from V and 4 bases from J, with 9 bases between. The CDR3 has 12 amino acids. The CDR3 DNA follows: TGTGCCAGCAGCCTGCGGGGCTATGGCTACACCTTC. Translating it yields CASSLRGYGYTF.

In this sample, this clonotype turned up many times. This rearrangement joins TRBV12-3 or TRBV12-4 to TRBJ1-5, with D unresolved. The CDR3 is made up of 13 amino acids. Between the trimmed V and J ends, which lost 5 bases and 2 bases, there was a span of 7 bases. The CDR3 nucleotides read TGTGCCAGCAGTCCGGAACGCAATCAGCCCCAGCATTTT. The encoded protein is CASSPERNQPQHF.

This clonotype came up many times. The gene calls are TRBV9 and TRBJ1-2; TRBD1 is a possible D gene (6 bases). CDR1 is SGDLS, CDR2 YYNGEE, per germline. The CDR3 totals 13 residues. The V gene lost 2 bases and the J gene lost 8 bases, with 13 bases spanning the gap. CDR3 sequence reads: CASSVTGLSGYTF. The CDR3 DNA reads TGTGCCAGCAGCGTTACAGGGTTGAGCGGCTACACCTTC.

The genes are TRBV6-1 and TRBJ2-1, with TRBD2 identical over 7 bases. Germline loops: CDR1 MNHNS, CDR2 SASEGT. The ends lost 3 bases at V and 8 bases at J; junction bases unmatched: 4. CDR3 size: 13 residues. In DNA, the CDR3 is TGTGCCAGCAGTGATCGGGGAGGGGATGAGCAGTTCTTC. This gives the protein CASSDRGGDEQFF.

V is TRBV27 and J is TRBJ2-4; D may be TRBD1 (6 bases). The length of the CDR3 is 15 residues. CDR1 is MNHEY and CDR2 is SMNVEV in the germline V gene (reference sequence). Trimming cost V 1 base and J 4 bases, with 11 bases left between them. CDR3 residues: CASSLLRGSKNIQYF. The CDR3 DNA reads as TGTGCCAGCAGTTTATTAAGGGGGTCAAAAAACATTCAGTACTTC.

This clonotype turned up a few times. The rearrangement uses TRBV12-3 or TRBV12-4 and TRBJ2-3; 9 nucleotides match TRBD1. There are 15 residues in the CDR3. V shed 6 bases, J shed 8 bases, and the junction held 12 bases outside the gene matches. The DNA for the CDR3 is TGTGCCAGCAGGGCGGGACAGGGAAATGTAGGTACGCAGTATTTT. This encodes CASRAGQGNVGTQYF.